The clone carrying this T cell receptor beta chain has at least ten counts. Its matching antigen is unknown. Different DNA sequences within this sample yield the same CDR3. In the study's own analysis: Junction-only sequences without quality scores came from ImmunoSEQ, so filtering differed. Sequenced by immunoSEQ multiplex PCR; TCRdb stores in-frame clones only, minus some. For V, J and clone size, that table is used; D and trimming come from the DNA. This table has about half a million clones, 81% appearing once. Free of recent acute infections or vaccinations, the donors were healthy HIV-negative adults. The data were taken from a study of shared clonotypes between healthy human individuals. Study conclusions and caveats: Few donors limited the genetic and exposure-history diversity represented.

There are 12 residues in the CDR3. The germline V gene encodes CDR1 MGHDK and CDR2 SYGVNS. Trimming stripped 1 base from V and 5 bases from J, with 2 bases between. The sequenced sample was PBMCs. The clonotype comes from a woman aged 40 to 50 in good health. Some clones in this sample may be carry-over from other donors' samples. This chain links TRBV25-1 with TRBJ2-2; D is unclear. The CDR3 DNA reads TGTGCCAGCAGTGAATCTACCGGGGAGCTGTTTTTT. Translation: CASSESTGELFF.